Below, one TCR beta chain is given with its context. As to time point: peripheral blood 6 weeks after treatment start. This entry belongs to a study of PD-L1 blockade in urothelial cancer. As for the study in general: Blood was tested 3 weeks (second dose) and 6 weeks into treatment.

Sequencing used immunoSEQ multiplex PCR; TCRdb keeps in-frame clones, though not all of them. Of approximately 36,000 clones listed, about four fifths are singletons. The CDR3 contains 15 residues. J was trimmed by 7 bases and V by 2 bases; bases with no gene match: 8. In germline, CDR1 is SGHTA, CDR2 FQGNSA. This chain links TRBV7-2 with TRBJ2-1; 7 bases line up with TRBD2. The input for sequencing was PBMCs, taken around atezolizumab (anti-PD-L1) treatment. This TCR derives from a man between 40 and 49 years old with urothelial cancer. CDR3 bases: TGTGCCAGCAGCTTATACTCGGCGGGAGCGAATGAGCAGTTCTTC. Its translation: CASSLYSAGANEQFF.